The 24 T cell receptor beta chains below were found in one sample sequenced in a study of T cell responses to AZD1222 COVID-19 vaccine. The protocol was immunoSEQ multiplex PCR, while the TCRdb copy is restricted to in-frame clones and leaves out a portion. The sample consists of roughly 150,000 clones, around nine tenths of them appearing once. The material was peripheral blood, obtained on day 0 of AZD1222 vaccination. The receptor set was obtained from an adult in good health.

The rearrangement uses TRBV28 and TRBJ1-2; TRBD1 agrees at 7 bases. This CDR3 comprises 14 residues. With 0 bases clipped from V and 8 bases from J, the junction kept 6 bases outside the gene matches. Germline V gene lookup returns CDR1 MDHEN and CDR2 SYDVKM. The CDR3 is CASSLWDRSKGYTF. CDR3 bases: TGTGCCAGCAGTTTATGGGACAGGTCTAAAGGCTACACCTTC.

The V and J genes are TRBV18 and TRBJ2-2; unclear D gene. V shed 2 bases and J shed 4 bases, with 11 bases lying between them. The germline gives CDR1 KGHSH, CDR2 LQKENI. This CDR3 is built from 15 residues. The DNA for the CDR3 is TGTGCCAGCTCACCAGACCTATCAAGCACCGGGGAGCTGTTTTTT. Its protein is CASSPDLSSTGELFF.

The table lists this clone with a few counts. The chain has TRBV7-3 and TRBJ2-1; possibly TRBD1 or TRBD2 for D (5 bases each). V was pared by 5 bases and J by 9 bases, with 29 bases between. CDR1 and CDR2 from the germline V gene are SGHTA and FQGTGA. This CDR3 has 18 residues. The CDR3 DNA reads as TGTGCCAGCAGCCCCTACCCCCCCGGGACCGAAATTGGGGGTGAGCAGTTCTTC. Protein sequence: CASSPYPPGTEIGGEQFF. Full variable domain (remainder filled in from reference TRBV7-3 and TRBJ2-1): GAGVSQTPSNKVTEKGKYVELRCDPISGHTALYWYRQSLGQGPEFLIYFQGTGAADDSGLPNDRFFAVRPEGSVSTLKIQRTERGDSAVYLCASSPYPPGTEIGGEQFFGPGTRLTVL.

The table lists this clone with a few counts. The chain couples TRBV19 to TRBJ2-5; TRBD1 matches 7 bases. Germline V lookup: CDR1 LNHDA, CDR2 SQIVND (reference sequence). V dropped 2 bases and J dropped 2; count of bases not matched to a gene: 11. The CDR3 covers 17 residues. The CDR3 DNA follows: TGTGCCAGTAGTATAACAGCGACAGGGAGTGCACAAGAGACCCAGTACTTC. Encoded protein: CASSITATGSAQETQYF.

V gene TRBV5-5 combines with J gene TRBJ1-2; D is perhaps TRBD1 (5 bases). The V gene's germline CDR1 is SGHKS and CDR2 YYEKEE (reference sequence). This CDR3 has 15 residues. Trimming removed 5 bases from V and 8 bases from J, with 22 bases in between. CDR3 nucleotide sequence: TGTGCCAGCAGTCCGCTTGTGGTAACAGGTCGCGGCTACACCTTC. It codes for CASSPLVVTGRGYTF.

This clone was counted between two and nine times. The CDR3 DNA reads TGTGCCAGCAGTTTTGGGAGATACTACGAGCAGTACTTC. Translating it yields CASSFGRYYEQYF. This chain connects TRBV6-5 to TRBJ2-7; tentative D call: TRBD2 (5 bases). There are 13 residues in the CDR3. Germline V gives CDR1 MNHEY, CDR2 SVGAGI. V lost 4 bases, J lost 3 bases, and 10 bases lay in between.

The V and J genes are TRBV5-5 and TRBJ2-7; D is unresolved. This CDR3 comprises 12 residues. Germline V gene sequence: CDR1 SGHKS, CDR2 YYEKEE (reference sequence). V dropped 2 bases and J dropped 3 bases, with 6 bases sitting between them. CDR3 residues: CASSFTFYEQYF. For the CDR3, the DNA is TGTGCCAGCAGCTTCACTTTCTACGAGCAGTACTTC.

This clone was seen a single time. V and J are TRBV5-1 and TRBJ1-3; no clear D gene. V was clipped by 0 bases and J by 0 bases, with 13 bases between them. Germline CDR1 is SGHRS and CDR2 is YFSETQ. The CDR3 has 17 amino acids. The CDR3 is CASSLEAAAFSGNTIYF. The CDR3 DNA reads as TGCGCCAGCAGCTTGGAGGCAGCAGCATTCTCTGGAAACACCATATATTTT.

This rearrangement joins TRBV4-2 to TRBJ1-4; D might be TRBD1 (6 bases). The CDR3 sequence is 18 residues long. V lost 4 bases and J lost 8, with 26 bases in between. In germline, CDR1 is LGHNA, CDR2 YNFKEQ. The CDR3 coding sequence is TGTGCCAGCAGCCCCGAACCCTCTACAGGGCGCGGTAAAGAAAAACTGTTTTTT. Residues: CASSPEPSTGRGKEKLFF.

The chain recombines TRBV5-1 with TRBJ2-6, with TRBD1 identical over 7 bases. The J segment lost 3 bases and the V segment lost 2 bases, leaving 2 bases of the junction unmatched. This CDR3 has 15 amino acids. Germline CDR1 is SGHRS and CDR2 is YFSETQ. The CDR3 region is CASSLGTDGANVLTF. DNA for the CDR3: TGCGCCAGCAGCTTAGGGACAGATGGGGCCAACGTCCTGACTTTC. Complete variable domain (other parts from reference TRBV5-1 and TRBJ2-6): KAGVTQTPRYLIKTRGQQVTLSCSPISGHRSVSWYQQTPGQGLQFLFEYFSETQRNKGNFPGRFSGRQFSNSRSEMNVSTLELGDSALYLCASSLGTDGANVLTFGAGSRLTVL.

The chain couples TRBV6-5 to TRBJ1-6; D is uncertain. This CDR3 is built from 13 residues. Germline V lookup: CDR1 MNHEY, CDR2 SVGAGI. V was trimmed by 7 bases and J by 6 bases, leaving 10 bases between them. This chain's CDR3 is CASTLRLNSPLHF. CDR3 sequence (DNA): TGTGCCAGCACCCTCAGACTTAATTCACCCCTCCACTTT.

There are a few counts of this clone. The gene calls are TRBV7-2 and TRBJ2-1; 9 bases fit TRBD2. Trimming removed 1 base from V and 4 bases from J; junction bases left unmatched: 2. CDR3 length equals 15 residues. Per germline, CDR1 SGHTA and CDR2 FQGNSA. This chain's CDR3 is CASSLVAGEYNEQFF. CDR3 DNA: TGTGCCAGCAGCTTAGTAGCGGGAGAGTACAATGAGCAGTTCTTC. Together with reference TRBV7-2 and TRBJ2-1, the CDR3 gives the full variable domain: GAGVSQSPSNKVTEKGKDVELRCDPISGHTALYWYRQSLGQGLEFLIYFQGNSAPDKSGLPSDRFSAERTGGSVSTLTIQRTQQEDSAVYLCASSLVAGEYNEQFFGPGTRLTVL.

The chain has TRBV27 and TRBJ2-3, with D unclear. Germline loops: CDR1 MNHEY, CDR2 SMNVEV (reference sequence). The V gene lost 3 bases and the J gene lost 3 bases, with 19 bases spanning the gap. This CDR3 has 17 residues. The CDR3: CASSFAVARPPTDTQYF. Written as DNA, the CDR3 is TGTGCCAGCAGTTTTGCGGTAGCCCGACCCCCGACAGATACGCAGTATTTT.

This chain links TRBV11-3 with TRBJ1-1, with 7 bases aligning to TRBD1. This CDR3 spans 15 amino acids. The J segment lost 2 bases and the V segment lost 4 bases, leaving 7 bases of the junction unmatched. The germline V gene has CDR1 SGHNT and CDR2 YENEEA. CDR3 sequence: CASSSRDSSNTEAFF. The CDR3 DNA is TGTGCCAGCAGCTCCCGGGACAGTTCAAACACTGAAGCTTTCTTT.

The CDR3 sequence is CASSTPSNSLAQHF. Here the CDR3 DNA reads TGTGCCAGTAGTACCCCTTCAAACAGTCTAGCCCAGCATTTT. The chain links TRBV19 to TRBJ1-5, with D unresolved. The CDR3 totals 14 residues. Looked up from germline, CDR1 is LNHDA and CDR2 is SQIVND (reference sequence). V shed 4 bases and J shed 11 bases, with 18 bases lying between them.

The chain recombines TRBV7-3 with TRBJ2-7, with TRBD2 matching 8 bases. The CDR3 spans 14 residues. The ends lost 5 bases at V and 3 bases at J; junction bases unmatched: 6. Germline CDR1 is SGHTA and CDR2 is FQGTGA. The CDR3 region has the DNA TGTGCCAGCAGCCCTGGGACTAGGGGCTACGAGCAGTACTTC. Encoded protein: CASSPGTRGYEQYF.

This clone appeared a few times. The chain links TRBV7-2 to TRBJ1-1; tentatively, D is TRBD1 (5 bases). V shed 1 base and J shed 1 base, with 16 bases lying between them. The V gene's germline CDR1 is SGHTA and CDR2 FQGNSA. The CDR3 totals 17 residues. This CDR3 reads CASSLEPPYGGNTEAFF. The CDR3 DNA reads as TGTGCCAGCAGCTTAGAACCCCCGTATGGGGGGAACACTGAAGCTTTCTTT.

This chain connects TRBV28 to TRBJ2-1; TRBD1 matches at 7 bases. V lost 4 bases to trimming and J lost 8 bases; unmatched junction nucleotides: 14. There are 16 residues in the CDR3. Germline V CDR1 and CDR2: MDHEN, SYDVKM. DNA of the CDR3: TGTGCCAGCAGTTCCCGGAGCGACAGGGTGATAGATGAGCAGTTCTTC. Amino acid sequence: CASSSRSDRVIDEQFF.

The chain is built from TRBV28 and TRBJ1-5; 7 bases align to TRBD1. V lost 3 bases and J lost 4; bases outside the gene matches: 3. CDR1 is MDHEN and CDR2 is SYDVKM in the germline V gene. The CDR3 length is 14 residues. The DNA of the CDR3 is TGTGCCAGCAGTTTGACAGGGTGGAATCAGCCCCAGCATTTT. Its translation is CASSLTGWNQPQHF. The full variable domain, with the rest looked up from reference TRBV28 and TRBJ1-5, is DVKVTQSSRYLVKRTGEKVFLECVQDMDHENMFWYRQDPGLGLRLIYFSYDVKMKEKGDIPEGYSVSREKKERFSLILESASTNQTSMYLCASSLTGWNQPQHFGDGTRLSIL.

The chain employs TRBV5-4 and TRBJ1-6; maybe TRBD1 (5 bases). The CDR3 contains 16 residues. V lost 6 bases and J 6 bases, leaving 19 bases between the germline ends. Germline-derived CDR1 and CDR2 are SGHNT and YYREEE (reference sequence). CDR3 DNA sequence: TGTGCCAGCACCTTAGGCCCGACGGGGGGTAATTCACCCCTCCACTTT. Encoded protein: CASTLGPTGGNSPLHF.

The CDR3 is CASSFSGSTEAFF. DNA of the CDR3: TGTGCCAGCAGCTTCTCGGGGAGCACTGAAGCTTTCTTT. This sequence joins TRBV11-2 and TRBJ1-1; no clear D gene. Between the trimmed V and J ends, which lost 3 bases and 4 bases, there was a span of 9 bases. The CDR3 loop spans 13 amino acids. Germline CDR1 is SGHAT and CDR2 is FQNNGV. Using reference TRBV11-2 and TRBJ1-1 for the parts outside the CDR3, the full variable domain is EAGVAQSPRYKIIEKRQSVAFWCNPISGHATLYWYQQILGQGPKLLIQFQNNGVVDDSQLPKDRFSAERLKGVDSTLKIQPAKLEDSAVYLCASSFSGSTEAFFGQGTRLTVV.

The J gene is TRBJ1-3, the V gene TRBV13; D gene unclear. The germline V and J ends were trimmed by 0 bases and 2 bases, with 5 bases remaining between them. CDR1 PRHDT and CDR2 FYEKMQ come from the germline V gene (reference sequence). The CDR3 has 14 amino acids. CDR3: CASSLGGTGNTIYF. The DNA of the CDR3 is TGTGCCAGCAGCTTAGGGGGGACTGGAAACACCATATATTTT. Supplemented by reference TRBV13 and TRBJ1-3, the full variable domain reads AAGVIQSPRHLIKEKRETATLKCYPIPRHDTVYWYQQGPGQDPQFLISFYEKMQSDKGSIPDRFSAQQFSDYHSELNMSSLELGDSALYFCASSLGGTGNTIYFGEGSWLTVV.

This chain uses TRBV29-1 with TRBJ1-1; TRBD1 agrees at 8 bases. J was trimmed by 1 base and V by 7 bases; bases with no gene match: 8. The CDR3 spans 14 residues. Germline CDR1 is SQVTM and CDR2 is ANQGSEA. This CDR3 reads CSANGQGWNTEAFF. The CDR3 DNA reads TGCAGCGCCAACGGACAGGGATGGAACACTGAAGCTTTCTTT.

The CDR3, as DNA: TGTGCCAGCAGTTTATTGGGGCAACTTAATGAAAAACTGTTTTTT. This encodes CASSLLGQLNEKLFF. The chain employs TRBV28 and TRBJ1-4; tentative D call: TRBD1 (5 bases). Trimming removed 1 base at V and 4 bases at J, with 10 bases between. Germline-derived CDR1 and CDR2 are MDHEN and SYDVKM. This CDR3 is built from 15 residues.